The rows below give T cell receptor beta chains drawn from one sample of a study of blood T cell repertoires in COVID-19. Sequenced by immunoSEQ multiplex PCR; TCRdb stores in-frame clones only, minus some. The sample has around 450,000 clones, around 87% seen once. The specimen sequenced was PBMCs or T cells enriched from blood (not recorded which). The receptors were sampled from a woman aged 18-29 years who had recovered from COVID-19. Both conserved end residues are part of each CDR3. D genes are given only for firm matches. Expanded clones are given a class, and other clones once, few, many or no size at all.

J: TRBJ1-1
size: NA
V: TRBV30
D: NA
DNA: TGTGCCTGGAGTGTACGGCGGGAGAACACTGAAGCTTTCTTT
CDR3: CAWSVRRENTEAFF

J: TRBJ2-1
size: NA
V: TRBV21-1
D: NA
DNA: TGTGCCAGCAGTAAACAGGCGTACAATGAGCAGTTCTTC
CDR3: CASSKQAYNEQFF

J: TRBJ1-5
size: NA
V: TRBV19
D: NA
DNA: TGTGCCAGTAGTCCCCCCCAGAAGGGGCCGCCCCAGCATTTT
CDR3: CASSPPQKGPPQHF

J: TRBJ1-1
size: few
V: TRBV6-1
D: NA
DNA: TGTGCCAGCAGTGATCCAGGGTTGGGCACTGAAGCTTTCTTT
CDR3: CASSDPGLGTEAFF

J: TRBJ1-2
size: once
V: TRBV28
D: NA
DNA: TGTGCCAGCAGTTTGACAGGCCACTCCTATGGCTACACCTTC
CDR3: CASSLTGHSYGYTF

J: TRBJ1-1
size: NA
V: TRBV12-5
D: NA
DNA: TGTGCTAGTGGTTTGGCAGGGAACACTGAAGCTTTCTTT
CDR3: CASGLAGNTEAFF

J: TRBJ2-5
size: NA
V: TRBV5-1
D: NA
DNA: TGCGCCAGCAGCCAACAAGGACAGTGGGGAGAGACCCAGTACTTC
CDR3: CASSQQGQWGETQYF

J: TRBJ2-7
size: NA
V: TRBV4-1
D: TRBD2
DNA: TGCGCCAGCAGCCAAGCCGTTACTAGCGGGGAAACATACGAGCAGTACTTC
CDR3: CASSQAVTSGETYEQYF

J: TRBJ1-3
size: few
V: TRBV5-6
D: NA
DNA: TGTGCCAGCAGCTTGGGTATGGGCGGGCTCTCTGGAAACACCATATATTTT
CDR3: CASSLGMGGLSGNTIYF

J: TRBJ1-1
size: NA
V: TRBV7-2
D: TRBD1
DNA: TGTGCCAGCAGCCCGGTTTGGGGACAGGGTGAAGCTTTCTTT
CDR3: CASSPVWGQGEAFF

J: TRBJ2-1
size: NA
V: TRBV3-1/TRBV3-2
D: TRBD2
DNA: TGTGCCAGCAGCCTAGGCCCTAGCGGGGCACATGAGCAGTTCTTC
CDR3: CASSLGPSGAHEQFF

J: TRBJ2-1
size: NA
V: TRBV11-3
D: NA
DNA: TGTGCCAGCAGCTTCTCCACGGTTGGTGAGCAGTTCTTC
CDR3: CASSFSTVGEQFF

J: TRBJ2-2
size: NA
V: TRBV7-2
D: NA
DNA: TGTGCCAGCAGCTTGTTTTCTTCGAACACCGGGGAGCTGTTTTTT
CDR3: CASSLFSSNTGELFF

J: TRBJ1-5
size: NA
V: TRBV7-2
D: NA
DNA: TGTGCCAGCAGCTTAGGGGGGCCACGTCAGCCCCAGCATTTT
CDR3: CASSLGGPRQPQHF

J: TRBJ2-4
size: NA
V: TRBV6-5
D: NA
DNA: TGTGCCAGCAGTTACTCGATATTCAGAAAAAACATTCAGTACTTC
CDR3: CASSYSIFRKNIQYF

J: TRBJ1-1
size: NA
V: TRBV29-1
D: NA
DNA: TGCAGCGTTGTTGGAGCCTCCATGAACACTGAAGCTTTCTTT
CDR3: CSVVGASMNTEAFF

J: TRBJ2-7
size: NA
V: TRBV29-1
D: TRBD1
DNA: TGCAGCGTTGCCGGGACAGGGGCCTACGAGCAGTACTTC
CDR3: CSVAGTGAYEQYF

J: TRBJ1-1
size: NA
V: TRBV12-3/TRBV12-4
D: NA
DNA: TGTGCCAGCAGTAAGGACAGTCGCACTGAAGCTTTCTTT
CDR3: CASSKDSRTEAFF

J: TRBJ1-1
size: NA
V: TRBV6-1
D: NA
DNA: TGTGCCAGCAGTGAAGCAGGCAGGGGCACTGAAGCTTTCTTT
CDR3: CASSEAGRGTEAFF

J: TRBJ2-1
size: NA
V: TRBV5-1
D: TRBD2
DNA: TGCGCCAGCAGCGCCTCTAGCGGGGGGTTTTACAATGAGCAGTTCTTC
CDR3: CASSASSGGFYNEQFF

J: TRBJ1-1
size: NA
V: TRBV6-5
D: NA
DNA: TGTGCCACCAAGGGGGATCAAGCTGAAGCTTTCTTT
CDR3: CATKGDQAEAFF

J: TRBJ2-2
size: NA
V: TRBV3-1/TRBV3-2
D: TRBD2
DNA: TGTGCCAGCAGCCGGGGACTAGCGGTCACCGGGGAGCTGTTTTTT
CDR3: CASSRGLAVTGELFF

J: TRBJ1-1
size: NA
V: TRBV5-1
D: NA
DNA: TGCGCCAGCAGCTTGGCCGGGGAAGCTTTCTTT
CDR3: CASSLAGEAFF

J: TRBJ2-5
size: NA
V: TRBV7-2
D: NA
DNA: TGTGCCAGCAGCTTAAGTTTCCACGGGTTAGAGACCCAGTACTTC
CDR3: CASSLSFHGLETQYF

J: TRBJ2-7
size: once
V: TRBV27
D: NA
DNA: TGTGCCAGCAGTTTATCGGCTAGCTTCGAGGAGCAGTACTTC
CDR3: CASSLSASFEEQYF

J: TRBJ1-3
size: once
V: TRBV3-1/TRBV3-2
D: TRBD1
DNA: TGTGCCAGCAGCCTGGGACAGCCCTCTGGAAACACCATATATTTT
CDR3: CASSLGQPSGNTIYF

J: TRBJ2-2
size: NA
V: TRBV6-5
D: NA
DNA: TGTGCCACCTCCTCGGGGGGCGCCGACACCGGGGAGCTGTTTTTT
CDR3: CATSSGGADTGELFF

J: TRBJ1-1
size: NA
V: TRBV29-1
D: TRBD1
DNA: TGCAGCGGTCACAGGGGTACTGAAGCTTTCTTT
CDR3: CSGHRGTEAFF

J: TRBJ1-2
size: NA
V: TRBV9
D: NA
DNA: TGTGCCAGCAGCGTTGTACAGAACTATGGCTACACCTTC
CDR3: CASSVVQNYGYTF

J: TRBJ1-6
size: NA
V: TRBV6-5
D: TRBD1
DNA: TGTGCCAGCAGGATTACAGGGGTGAGTTCACCCCTCCACTTT
CDR3: CASRITGVSSPLHF

J: TRBJ1-1
size: once
V: TRBV4-1
D: NA
DNA: TGCGCCAGCAGCCGCCTACAGAGGAACACTGAAGCTTTCTTT
CDR3: CASSRLQRNTEAFF

J: TRBJ1-6
size: NA
V: TRBV6-5
D: NA
DNA: TGTGCCAGCAGTCTCACAGGGTATAATTCACCCCTCCACTTT
CDR3: CASSLTGYNSPLHF

J: TRBJ2-7
size: NA
V: TRBV5-4
D: TRBD1
DNA: TGTGCCAGCAACCTTGACAGGGGGCTCAAGGGGCAGTACTTC
CDR3: CASNLDRGLKGQYF

J: TRBJ1-6
size: NA
V: TRBV3-1/TRBV3-2
D: NA
DNA: TGTGCCAGCAGCCAAGATCGAGGGGGGGGCAATTCACCCCTCCACTTT
CDR3: CASSQDRGGGNSPLHF

J: TRBJ2-5
size: NA
V: TRBV2
D: TRBD1
DNA: TGTGCCAGCAGTGCCGGACAGGTAGAGACCCAGTACTTC
CDR3: CASSAGQVETQYF

J: TRBJ1-5
size: NA
V: TRBV19
D: NA
DNA: TGTGCCTGCGGAGATAGCAATCAGCCCCAGCATTTT
CDR3: CACGDSNQPQHF

J: TRBJ2-3
size: NA
V: TRBV10-3
D: NA
DNA: TGTGCCATCATGCCGACTGGGACAACCAGCACAGATACGCAGTATTTT
CDR3: CAIMPTGTTSTDTQYF

J: TRBJ1-5
size: NA
V: TRBV4-1
D: TRBD1
DNA: TGCGCCAGCAGCCACCGGCAGGGGGCCGACAATCAGCCCCAGCATTTT
CDR3: CASSHRQGADNQPQHF

J: TRBJ2-5
size: NA
V: TRBV19
D: NA
DNA: TGTGCCAGTAGGGGACCCCAGGGGAGGGACCCAGAGACCCAGTACTTC
CDR3: CASRGPQGRDPETQYF

J: TRBJ2-7
size: NA
V: TRBV28
D: NA
DNA: TGTGCCAGCAGTTTTCAAACCTACGAGCAGTACTTC
CDR3: CASSFQTYEQYF

J: TRBJ2-5
size: NA
V: TRBV6-5
D: NA
DNA: TGTGCCAGCAGTTACGGCGGCAACTTTCAAGAGACCCAGTACTTC
CDR3: CASSYGGNFQETQYF

J: TRBJ2-7
size: NA
V: TRBV7-9
D: TRBD2
DNA: TGTGCCAGCAGCTCTCGGGGGGGATACGAGCAGTACTTC
CDR3: CASSSRGGYEQYF

J: TRBJ1-2
size: NA
V: TRBV10-3
D: NA
DNA: TGTGCCGGCGCTGGGGCGGGAGCTAACTATGGCTACACCTTC
CDR3: CAGAGAGANYGYTF

J: TRBJ1-2
size: NA
V: TRBV10-3
D: NA
DNA: TGTGCCATCAGTGAGAGACAGCCCAACTATGGCTACACCTTC
CDR3: CAISERQPNYGYTF

J: TRBJ1-2
size: NA
V: TRBV2
D: TRBD1
DNA: TGTGCCAGCACTATTCCAGGAGTGACAGGGAGAAGGGATGGCTACACCTTC
CDR3: CASTIPGVTGRRDGYTF

J: TRBJ2-7
size: NA
V: TRBV21-1
D: NA
DNA: TGTGCCAGCAGCAAGAGAAGGCATCTGGGCAGGTCCTACGAGCAGTACTTC
CDR3: CASSKRRHLGRSYEQYF

J: TRBJ2-5
size: NA
V: TRBV5-1
D: TRBD1
DNA: TGCGCCAGCAGATACCTAGGGCAGGGGGAAGAGACCCAGTACTTC
CDR3: CASRYLGQGEETQYF

J: TRBJ1-2
size: few
V: TRBV7-9
D: TRBD1
DNA: TGTGCCAGCAGCCAACCTTTCTCGGGACAGGGTACGAGCTACACCTTC
CDR3: CASSQPFSGQGTSYTF

J: TRBJ1-1
size: NA
V: TRBV18
D: NA
DNA: TGTGCCAGCTCCTCCCGTGGCCAGGGAACTGAAGCTTTCTTT
CDR3: CASSSRGQGTEAFF

J: TRBJ2-3
size: NA
V: TRBV5-1
D: NA
DNA: TGCGCCAGCAGCTTGGGTCAGAACCGCGGGATCAACACAGATACGCAGTATTTT
CDR3: CASSLGQNRGINTDTQYF

J: TRBJ1-4
size: NA
V: TRBV25-1
D: NA
DNA: TGTGCCAGCAGTAAATCGGGAGGGAATGAAAAACTGTTTTTT
CDR3: CASSKSGGNEKLFF

J: TRBJ2-3
size: NA
V: TRBV29-1
D: NA
DNA: TGCAGCGTTGAAAGACAGGAGAGCACAGATACGCAGTATTTT
CDR3: CSVERQESTDTQYF

J: TRBJ2-1
size: NA
V: TRBV30
D: NA
DNA: TGTGCCTGGAAAGGCTGGAGAAAAAGGAGCAATGAGCAGTTCTTC
CDR3: CAWKGWRKRSNEQFF

J: TRBJ2-5
size: NA
V: TRBV2
D: TRBD2
DNA: TGTGCCAGCAGTGAAGAAGCGGGGGATGGGGAGACCCAGTACTTC
CDR3: CASSEEAGDGETQYF

J: TRBJ2-3
size: NA
V: TRBV18
D: NA
DNA: TGTGCCAGCTCACCCGGGAGCACAGATACGCAGTATTTT
CDR3: CASSPGSTDTQYF

J: TRBJ2-7
size: NA
V: TRBV6-1
D: NA
DNA: TGTGCCAGCAGTGAAGTGGGGTCAGGGGCCCCATTCTTCTACGAGCAGTACTTC
CDR3: CASSEVGSGAPFFYEQYF

J: TRBJ1-1
size: NA
V: TRBV19
D: TRBD1
DNA: TGTGCCAGTACCACGACAGGGGGCCTCACTGAAGCTTTCTTT
CDR3: CASTTTGGLTEAFF